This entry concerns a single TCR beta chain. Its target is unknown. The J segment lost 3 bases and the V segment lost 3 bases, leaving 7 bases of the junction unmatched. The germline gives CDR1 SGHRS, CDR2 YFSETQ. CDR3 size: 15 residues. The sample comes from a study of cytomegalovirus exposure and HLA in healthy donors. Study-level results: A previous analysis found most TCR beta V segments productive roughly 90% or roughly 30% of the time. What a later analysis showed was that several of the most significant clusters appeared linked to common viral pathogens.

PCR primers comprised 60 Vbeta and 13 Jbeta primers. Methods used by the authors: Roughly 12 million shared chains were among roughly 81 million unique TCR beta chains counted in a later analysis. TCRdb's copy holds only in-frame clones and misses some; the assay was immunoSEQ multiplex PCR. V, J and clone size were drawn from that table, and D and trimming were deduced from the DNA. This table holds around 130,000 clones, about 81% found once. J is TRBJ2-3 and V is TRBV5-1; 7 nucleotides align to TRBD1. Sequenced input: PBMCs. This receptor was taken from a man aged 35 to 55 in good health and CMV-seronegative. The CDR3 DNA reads TGCGCCAGCAGCTGGAATGACAGGGAAACAGATACGCAGTATTTT. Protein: CASSWNDRETDTQYF.